One sample yielded the 15 T cell receptor beta chains listed below, sequenced in a study of T cells in localized non-small cell lung cancer. Repertoires were generated with immunoSEQ multiplex PCR, while TCRdb's copy carries only in-frame clones and drops some. The sample consists of some 140,000 clones, roughly 90% of them appearing once. Sequencing used peripheral blood, obtained before any cancer treatment. These receptors originate from a female donor of 60 years or more with stage I lung adenocarcinoma.

Regarding this clone: An end of the junction differs from the germline gene, which may be a read error. The chain joins TRBV15 to TRBJ2-2; maybe TRBD2 (5 bases). The germline CDR1 and CDR2 sequences are LNHNV and YYDKDF (reference sequence). This CDR3 region has 13 residues. Written as DNA, the CDR3 is TGTGCCACCAGCAGAGAGCGGGCCGGAGAGCTGTTTTTT. It yields the protein CATSRERAGELFF. The full variable domain, its missing parts supplied by reference TRBV15 and TRBJ2-2, is DAMVIQNPRYQVTQFGKPVTLSCSQTLNHNVMYWYQQKSSQAPKLLFHYYDKDFNNEADTPDNFQSRRPNTSFCFLDIRSPGLGDTAMYLCATSRERAGELFFGEGSRLTVL.

About this clone itself: The junction differs from germline at one of its ends, possibly a read error. The rearrangement links TRBV2 to TRBJ1-6; 7 bases agree with TRBD1. This CDR3 is 15 amino acids long. The germline V gene encodes CDR1 SNHLY and CDR2 FYNNEI. DNA for the CDR3: TGTGCCAGCAGGGAAGGGACAGTCCCTAATTCACCCCTCCACTTT. Translating it yields CASREGTVPNSPLHF.

The J gene is TRBJ2-1, the V gene TRBV10-2, with D hard to call. CDR1 and CDR2 (germline): WSHSY, SAAADI. V was clipped by 2 bases and J by 3 bases, with 17 bases between them. This CDR3 spans 17 amino acids. CDR3 coding DNA: TGCGCCAGCAGTGAGGATAGGTTCGGCGGCCGCTACAATGAGCAGTTCTTC. Encoded protein: CASSEDRFGGRYNEQFF.

The chain recombines TRBV5-1 with TRBJ2-3, with D possibly matching TRBD1 (5 bases). CDR3 length equals 14 residues. The V gene's germline CDR1 is SGHRS and CDR2 YFSETQ. Trimming pared 1 base from V and 1 base from J, leaving 7 bases between. Here the CDR3 reads CASSLTGRTDTQYF. The DNA for the CDR3 is TGCGCCAGCAGCTTGACAGGACGCACAGATACGCAGTATTTT.

The chain carries TRBV28 and TRBJ2-7, with TRBD1 matching over 10 bases. The CDR3 totals 15 residues. With V trimmed by 1 base and J by 6 bases, 6 bases remained unmatched. From germline, CDR1 is MDHEN and CDR2 SYDVKM. In DNA, the CDR3 is TGTGCCAGCAGTTTATCCCGGACAGGGGGGGGCGAGCAGTACTTC. It yields the protein CASSLSRTGGGEQYF.

The chain recombines TRBV30 with TRBJ1-5, with 8 bases identical to TRBD1. The CDR3 is made up of 12 amino acids. CDR1 GTSNPN and CDR2 SVGIG come from the germline V gene (reference sequence). Trimming removed 3 bases from V and 5 bases from J; junction bases left unmatched: 0. The CDR3: CAWRTGDQPQHF. The CDR3 coding sequence is TGTGCCTGGAGGACAGGGGATCAGCCCCAGCATTTT. The full variable domain, with the rest looked up from reference TRBV30 and TRBJ1-5, is SQTIHQWPATLVQPVGSPLSLECTVEGTSNPNLYWYRQAAGRGLQLLFYSVGIGQISSEVPQNLSASRPQDRQFILSSKKLLLSDSGFYLCAWRTGDQPQHFGDGTRLSIL.

This clone was found once. The V gene is TRBV6-1, the J gene TRBJ2-3; 7 bases agree with TRBD1. The CDR3 length is 16 residues. Germline V lookup: CDR1 MNHNS, CDR2 SASEGT. V lost 4 bases to trimming and J lost 1 base; unmatched junction nucleotides: 8. The CDR3 reads CASSATTGTGTDTQYF. The CDR3 bases are TGTGCCAGCAGTGCTACGACCGGGACAGGCACAGATACGCAGTATTTT.

The V and J genes are TRBV29-1 and TRBJ1-2; 7 nucleotides match TRBD1. After removal of 4 bases from V and 2 bases from J, the junction contained 10 bases not matched to a gene. The CDR3 has 15 residues. The germline V gene has CDR1 SQVTM and CDR2 ANQGSEA. The CDR3 coding sequence is TGCAGCGTTGTGGGGTCGGACAGGCCAAACTATGGCTACACCTTC. Translating gives CSVVGSDRPNYGYTF.

The genes are TRBV6-1 and TRBJ2-4, with D unresolved. CDR3 length equals 16 residues. Germline lookup yields CDR1 MNHNS and CDR2 SASEGT. V lost 0 bases to trimming and J lost 9 bases, with 18 bases between them. As DNA, the CDR3 is TGTGCCAGCAGTGAAGCAGTGGGGATTAGAAGTGGCATTCAGTACTTC. This sequence encodes CASSEAVGIRSGIQYF.

The CDR3 nucleotides read TGTGCCTGGACCAGGACAGGGATATCAGATACGCAGTATTTT. It is translated as CAWTRTGISDTQYF. The gene calls are TRBV30 and TRBJ2-3, with TRBD1 matching 8 bases. CDR3 length equals 14 residues. V dropped 4 bases and J dropped 4; count of bases not matched to a gene: 7. CDR1 and CDR2 (germline): GTSNPN, SVGIG (reference sequence).

This chain links TRBV28 with TRBJ1-1, with D unclear. CDR1 is MDHEN, CDR2 SYDVKM, per germline. Trimming stripped 7 bases from V and 4 bases from J, with 19 bases between. This CDR3 has 15 amino acids. CDR3 sequence reads: CASNLPPSGSTEAFF. CDR3 in DNA: TGTGCCAGCAATCTTCCCCCTTCCGGGAGCACTGAAGCTTTCTTT.

The chain recombines TRBV15 with TRBJ2-7; 10 bases map to TRBD2. V lost 1 base to trimming and J lost 2 bases; unmatched junction nucleotides: 2. CDR3 length: 15 residues. Germline V gene lookup returns CDR1 LNHNV and CDR2 YYDKDF (reference sequence). CDR3 in amino acids: CATSRGGLAAYEQYF. DNA of the CDR3: TGTGCCACCAGCAGAGGAGGACTAGCGGCCTACGAGCAGTACTTC.

This sequence joins TRBV5-4 and TRBJ1-2, with no clear D. Trimming took 2 bases from V and 1 from J, leaving 12 bases between them. The length of the CDR3 is 15 residues. The germline V gene encodes CDR1 SGHNT and CDR2 YYREEE (reference sequence). The CDR3 loop is CASSLPPTGNYGYTF. CDR3 coding DNA: TGTGCCAGCAGCTTACCTCCGACGGGTAACTATGGCTACACCTTC.

This clone was seen only once. The V gene is TRBV30, the J gene TRBJ2-2; 11 nucleotides align to TRBD2. This CDR3 contains 19 residues. CDR1 GTSNPN and CDR2 SVGIG come from the germline V gene (reference sequence). V lost 0 bases, J lost 7 bases, and 16 bases stayed unmatched. In nucleotides, the CDR3 is TGTGCCTGGAGTGTGGGCGTCCGAGTAGCGGGAGGGCTTCACGGGGAGCTGTTTTTT. It codes for CAWSVGVRVAGGLHGELFF.

The rearrangement joins TRBV28 to TRBJ2-1; D may be TRBD2 (6 bases). CDR1 is MDHEN and CDR2 is SYDVKM in the germline V gene. This CDR3 is built from 15 residues. V was shortened by 7 bases and J by 3 bases, with 16 bases between the two germline ends. CDR3 loop: CASNPSGSGYNEQFF. The DNA of the CDR3 is TGTGCCAGCAATCCGTCGGGTAGCGGCTACAATGAGCAGTTCTTC.